This T cell receptor (beta chain) emerged from a study of blood T cell repertoires in COVID-19 (dated by TCRdb to about 2020). Context from the whole study: The collaborator samples originated in the United States, Italy and Spain and spanned the acute and convalescent phases of COVID-19. The prospective study material was composed of cDNA or gDNA derived from T cells, B-cell-depleted T cells, or PBMCs. Deeply sampled blood TCRbeta repertoires from subjects exposed to, actively infected with, or recovered from COVID-19 were included in the dataset. A freely available public database, intended as a resource for researchers studying the immune response to SARS-CoV-2, is where the repertoires were released. The samples were drawn from the first 160 participants of the ongoing ImmuneRACE study and from some 1,300 subjects provided by 6 global collaborators. Sample metadata almost always included a de-identified subject ID, COVID-19 status, age in years and sex. Where available, HLA class I and class II types were taken from metadata supplied by the sample provider and were not determined by assay-based typing. What the research found in general, with its limitations: How much clinical and demographic metadata was included differed by source and by participant, and the metadata was provided uncurated.

Whole blood was collected in K2EDTA tubes by collaborating institutions according to the institutions' own protocols. For TCRbeta analysis, collaborators shipped samples in one of three forms: frozen whole blood, isolated PBMCs, or DNA extracted from either of those sample types. TCRbeta CDR3 regions were amplified from genomic DNA using the immunoSEQ Assay, a bias-controlled multiplex PCR. As for the authors' bioinformatics: The number of nucleated cells in each sample was estimated by amplification of reference gene primers within the assay. To quantify the absolute abundance of each unique TCRbeta CDR3 rearrangement, sequence reads were collapsed and filtered. For each sample, productive Simpson clonality was calculated by taking the square root of Simpson's diversity index across productive rearrangements. This is the immuneACCESS table as TCRdb keeps it, with only in-frame sequences that have V and J called. A part of the clones is gone; compared with another copy, unresolved V genes explain less than half, and the rest is unexplained. D and trimming were read from the DNA, whereas the V and J calls and clone size are those reported in that table. For this sample the table gives 200,000 to 250,000 clones, of which around 84% were detected only once. Around 20% of the sample lies in the top ten.

In its sample, this clone was seen once. No antigen is known for it. No much larger clonotype is one base removed from it; base qualities were not supplied. CDR3 length: 16 amino acids, cysteine to phenylalanine. Of the read, only the CDR3 DNA is kept; its 48 bases are in frame from base 1. The germline V gene (reference sequence) provides CDR1 LNHNV and CDR2 YYDKDF. V drops 2 bases and J drops 3 bases, leaving 15 bases in between. Sequencing was performed on peripheral blood. The clonotype was recovered from a man aged 25-40 years with active or convalescent COVID-19. The chain employs TRBV15 and TRBJ2-3, with a weak D call of TRBD1 (5 bases match). The sequence in DNA is TGTGCCACCAGCAGATCCTCCGGCAGGGTAACAGATACGCAGTATTTT. This encodes CATSRSSGRVTDTQYF.